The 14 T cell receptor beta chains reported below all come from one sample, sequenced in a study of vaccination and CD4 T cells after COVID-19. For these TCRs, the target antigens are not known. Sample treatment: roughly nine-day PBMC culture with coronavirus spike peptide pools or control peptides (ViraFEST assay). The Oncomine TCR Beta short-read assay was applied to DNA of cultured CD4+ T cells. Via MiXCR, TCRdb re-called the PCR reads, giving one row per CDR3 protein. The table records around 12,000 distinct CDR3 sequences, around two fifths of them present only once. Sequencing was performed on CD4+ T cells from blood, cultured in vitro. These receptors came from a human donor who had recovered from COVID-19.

The CDR3 bases are TGTGCCAGCAGCAAAAACCGGGACAGCAATCAGCCCCAGCATTTT. Encoded protein: CASSKNRDSNQPQHF. This chain connects TRBV7-8 to TRBJ1-5; tentative D call: TRBD1 (5 bases). V was trimmed by 5 bases and J by 1 base, leaving 12 bases between them. The germline gives CDR1 SGHVS, CDR2 FQNEAQ. This CDR3 is built from 15 residues.

CDR3 sequence reads: CASREEVHSNQPQHF. The CDR3 DNA follows: TGTGCCAGCAGGGAAGAAGTACATAGCAATCAGCCCCAGCATTTT. V and J are TRBV12-3 or TRBV12-4 and TRBJ1-5; D is uncertain. V was clipped by 6 bases and J by 0 bases, with 12 bases between them. The CDR3 has 15 residues.

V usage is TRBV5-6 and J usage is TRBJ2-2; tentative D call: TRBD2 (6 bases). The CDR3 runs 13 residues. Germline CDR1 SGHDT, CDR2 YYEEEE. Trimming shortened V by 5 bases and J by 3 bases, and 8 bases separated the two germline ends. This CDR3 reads CASRRDYTGELFF. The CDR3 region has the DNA TGTGCCAGCAGAAGGGACTACACCGGGGAGCTGTTTTTT.

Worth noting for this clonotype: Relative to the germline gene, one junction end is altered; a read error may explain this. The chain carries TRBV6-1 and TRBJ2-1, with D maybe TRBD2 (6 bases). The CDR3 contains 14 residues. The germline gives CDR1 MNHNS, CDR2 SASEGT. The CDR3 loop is CASSDWGARREHFF. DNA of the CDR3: TGTGCCAGCAGTGATTGGGGCGCCCGGAGGGAGCACTTCTTC.

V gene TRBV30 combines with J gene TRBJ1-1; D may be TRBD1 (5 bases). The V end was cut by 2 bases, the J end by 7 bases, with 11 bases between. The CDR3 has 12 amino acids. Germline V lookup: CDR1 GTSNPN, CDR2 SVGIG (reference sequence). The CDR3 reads CAWSPQAGEAFF. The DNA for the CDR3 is TGTGCCTGGAGTCCACAGGCCGGTGAAGCTTTCTTT.

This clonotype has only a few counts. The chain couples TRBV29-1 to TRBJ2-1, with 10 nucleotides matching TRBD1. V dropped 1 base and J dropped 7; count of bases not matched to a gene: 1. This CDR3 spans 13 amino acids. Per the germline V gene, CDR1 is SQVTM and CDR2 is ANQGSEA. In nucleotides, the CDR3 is TGCAGCGTTGAAGGACAGGGGGCGAATGAGCAGTTCTTC. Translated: CSVEGQGANEQFF.

CDR3 protein: CASSLEIPGQGDGYTF. The CDR3 region has the DNA TGCGCCAGCAGCTTGGAAATCCCGGGACAGGGGGATGGCTACACCTTC. This sequence joins TRBV5-1 and TRBJ1-2; 11 bases fit TRBD1. The germline CDR1 and CDR2 sequences are SGHRS and YFSETQ. The CDR3 spans 16 residues. V was clipped by 0 bases and J by 6 bases; unmatched bases: 7.

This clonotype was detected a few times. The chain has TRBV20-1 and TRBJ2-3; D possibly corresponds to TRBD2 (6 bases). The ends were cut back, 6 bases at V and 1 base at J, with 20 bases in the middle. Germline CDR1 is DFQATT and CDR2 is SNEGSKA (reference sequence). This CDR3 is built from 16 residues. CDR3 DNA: TGCAGTGCGGGACCCTGGGGCAGGGAGGGCACAGATACGCAGTATTTT. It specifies CSAGPWGREGTDTQYF.

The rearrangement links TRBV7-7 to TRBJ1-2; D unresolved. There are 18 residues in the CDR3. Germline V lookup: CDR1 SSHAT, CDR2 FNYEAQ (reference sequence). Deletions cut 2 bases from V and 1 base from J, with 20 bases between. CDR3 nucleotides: TGTGCCAGCAGCTTAAGGGCCTCAGGACTATGGGGTAACTATGGCTACACCTTC. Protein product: CASSLRASGLWGNYGYTF.

CDR3 sequence (DNA): TGCGCCAGCAGTACACAGGGGGTGAGGGAAAAACTGTTTTTT. This sequence encodes CASSTQGVREKLFF. The chain joins TRBV10-2 to TRBJ1-4, with TRBD1 matching over 8 bases. Germline V gives CDR1 WSHSY, CDR2 SAAADI. CDR3 size: 14 residues. The ends lost 5 bases at V and 8 bases at J; junction bases unmatched: 7.

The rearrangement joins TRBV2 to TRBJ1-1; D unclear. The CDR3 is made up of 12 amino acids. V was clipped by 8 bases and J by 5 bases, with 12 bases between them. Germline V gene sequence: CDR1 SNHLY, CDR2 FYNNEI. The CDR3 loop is CASLLGGTEAFF. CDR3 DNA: TGTGCCAGCTTGTTAGGCGGGACTGAAGCTTTCTTT.

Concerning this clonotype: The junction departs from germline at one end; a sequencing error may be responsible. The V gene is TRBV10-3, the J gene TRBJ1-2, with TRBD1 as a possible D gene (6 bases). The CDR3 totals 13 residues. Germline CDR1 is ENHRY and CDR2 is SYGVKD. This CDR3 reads CAISESSLAGVNF. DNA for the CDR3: TGTGCCATCAGTGAATCGTCCTTGGCAGGGGTAAACTTC.

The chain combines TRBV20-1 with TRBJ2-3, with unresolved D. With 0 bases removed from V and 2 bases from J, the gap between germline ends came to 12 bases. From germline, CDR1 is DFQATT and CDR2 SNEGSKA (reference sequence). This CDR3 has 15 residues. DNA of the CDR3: TGCAGTGCTAGAGATCCCACGGATCCCACAGATACGCAGTATTTT. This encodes CSARDPTDPTDTQYF.

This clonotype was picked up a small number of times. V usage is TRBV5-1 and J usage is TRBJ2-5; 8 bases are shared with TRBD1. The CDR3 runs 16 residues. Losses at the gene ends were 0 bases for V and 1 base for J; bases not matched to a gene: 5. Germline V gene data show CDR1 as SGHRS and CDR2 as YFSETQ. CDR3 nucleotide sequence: TGCGCCAGCAGCTTGGGGACAGGGAACCGCCAAGAGACCCAGTACTTC. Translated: CASSLGTGNRQETQYF. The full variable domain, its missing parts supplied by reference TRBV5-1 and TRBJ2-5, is KAGVTQTPRYLIKTRGQQVTLSCSPISGHRSVSWYQQTPGQGLQFLFEYFSETQRNKGNFPGRFSGRQFSNSRSEMNVSTLELGDSALYLCASSLGTGNRQETQYFGPGTRLLVL.